One and the same sample provided the 13 T cell receptor beta chains below, sequenced in a study of cytomegalovirus exposure and HLA in healthy donors. The PCR used 60 Vbeta and 13 Jbeta primers. Method: immunoSEQ multiplex PCR; TCRdb's copy keeps in-frame clones and lacks some. Here the sample spans 95,000 to 100,000 clones, around 86% being singletons. The sample taken for sequencing was PBMCs. The receptors come from a female donor in good health and CMV-seropositive.

This rearrangement joins TRBV5-1 to TRBJ1-1, with 8 positions matching TRBD1. This CDR3 is built from 16 residues. Trimming cost V 0 bases and J 8 bases; bases outside gene matches: 12. Germline V gene lookup returns CDR1 SGHRS and CDR2 YFSETQ. As DNA, the CDR3 is TGCGCCAGCAGCTTGGGGTTCGCAGGGGGCGTCGGGGAAGCTTTCTTT. As protein: CASSLGFAGGVGEAFF.

The chain is built from TRBV25-1 and TRBJ2-2; D not certain. V was pared by 5 bases and J by 8 bases, with 12 bases between. The germline V gene encodes CDR1 MGHDK and CDR2 SYGVNS. This CDR3 region has 13 residues. CDR3 protein: CASSREFAGELFF. CDR3 in DNA: TGTGCCAGCAGTAGAGAATTTGCTGGGGAGCTGTTTTTT.

The V and J genes are TRBV11-3 and TRBJ2-7; tentative D call: TRBD2 (6 bases). The CDR3 covers 14 residues. From germline, CDR1 is SGHNT and CDR2 YENEEA. Trimming stripped 4 bases from V and 6 bases from J, with 16 bases between. The CDR3 bases are TGTGCCAGCAGCTCCTCTGGACGACTAGGCGAGCAGTACTTC. It codes for CASSSSGRLGEQYF.

This clone has only one observation. The chain is built from TRBV5-4 and TRBJ2-5; 10 bases map to TRBD2. The CDR3 is 15 amino acids. Germline V gene data show CDR1 as SGHNT and CDR2 as YYREEE (reference sequence). V was pared by 4 bases and J by 7 bases, with 10 bases of the junction left unmatched. The CDR3 sequence is CASSPGTSESRTQYF. The CDR3 DNA reads TGTGCCAGCAGCCCGGGGACTAGCGAATCTCGGACCCAGTACTTC.

This clone has just one count. The chain uses TRBV7-8 and TRBJ1-2; D call uncertain. The V gene's germline CDR1 is SGHVS and CDR2 FQNEAQ. Trimming cost V 2 bases and J 2 bases, with 6 bases left between them. The CDR3 loop spans 13 amino acids. In DNA, the CDR3 is TGTGCCAGCAGCTTAAACACCAACTATGGCTACACCTTC. It yields the protein CASSLNTNYGYTF.

The rearrangement joins TRBV13 to TRBJ2-3; 12 bases map to TRBD1. The CDR3 sequence is 16 residues long. J gave up 3 bases and V 5 bases, and 6 bases lay outside the gene matches. CDR1 PRHDT and CDR2 FYEKMQ come from the germline V gene (reference sequence). CDR3 loop: CASSLRDRGLTDTQYF. CDR3 DNA sequence: TGTGCCAGCAGCCTACGGGACAGGGGGCTGACAGATACGCAGTATTTT.

The DNA for the CDR3 is TGTGCCACCGTAAAAAAGGGGGCTGCAGGTGGCTACACCTTC. This encodes CATVKKGAAGGYTF. This chain links TRBV2 with TRBJ1-2, with 7 bases aligning to TRBD1. Trimming took 10 bases from V and 7 from J; bases not matched to a gene: 15. This CDR3 is 14 amino acids long. The germline V gene has CDR1 SNHLY and CDR2 FYNNEI. The variable domain in full, completed from reference TRBV2 and TRBJ1-2, reads EPEVTQTPSHQVTQMGQEVILRCVPISNHLYFYWYRQILGQKVEFLVSFYNNEISEKSEIFDDQFSVERPDGSNFTLKIRSTKLEDSAMYFCATVKKGAAGGYTFGSGTRLTVV.

CDR3 region: CASSFSTSRGRGSGYTF. In DNA form, the CDR3 reads TGCGCCAGCAGCTTTTCCACGTCCAGGGGGCGGGGAAGTGGCTACACCTTC. The chain couples TRBV5-1 to TRBJ1-2; 8 bases line up with TRBD1. The V gene end was trimmed by 2 bases and the J gene end by 7 bases; junction bases not matched to a gene: 16. Germline CDR1 and CDR2: SGHRS and YFSETQ. The CDR3 sequence is 17 residues long.

The chain uses TRBV5-1 and TRBJ1-1, with 8 bases lining up with TRBD1. Germline lookup yields CDR1 SGHRS and CDR2 YFSETQ. CDR3 length: 15 residues. The V and J ends lost 0 bases and 7 bases, in that order; junction bases with no gene match: 8. CDR3 coding DNA: TGCGCCAGCAGCTTGGCCAGACGGACAGGGTTTGAAGCTTTCTTT. This sequence encodes CASSLARRTGFEAFF. Combining the CDR3 with reference TRBV5-1 and TRBJ1-1 gives the whole variable domain KAGVTQTPRYLIKTRGQQVTLSCSPISGHRSVSWYQQTPGQGLQFLFEYFSETQRNKGNFPGRFSGRQFSNSRSEMNVSTLELGDSALYLCASSLARRTGFEAFFGQGTRLTVV.

The chain employs TRBV5-6 and TRBJ1-4, with 7 bases lining up with TRBD1. V trimming: 1 base; J trimming: 5 bases; junction bases outside the gene matches: 5. This CDR3 has 15 residues. Germline loops: CDR1 SGHDT, CDR2 YYEEEE. This CDR3 reads CASSLTGTENEKLFF. DNA of the CDR3: TGTGCCAGCAGCTTGACGGGGACAGAGAATGAAAAACTGTTTTTT.

CDR3 bases: TGCGCCAGCAGCTTGGCCGAGTCGGGAACTTTCCACAAAAACATTCAGTACTTC. Its translation is CASSLAESGTFHKNIQYF. The chain joins TRBV5-1 to TRBJ2-4; maybe TRBD2 (5 bases). Between the trimmed V and J ends, which lost 0 bases and 3 bases, there was a span of 19 bases. This CDR3 contains 18 residues. The germline CDR1 and CDR2 sequences are SGHRS and YFSETQ.

V gene TRBV6-5 combines with J gene TRBJ2-1; 8 nucleotides align to TRBD2. V lost 6 bases and J lost 5; bases outside the gene matches: 3. Germline CDR1 MNHEY, CDR2 SVGAGI. There are 13 residues in the CDR3. In nucleotides, the CDR3 is TGTGCCAGCAGCCCGGGGGGGAACAATGAGCAGTTCTTC. Translating gives CASSPGGNNEQFF.

This chain connects TRBV13 to TRBJ2-7; TRBD2 is a possible D gene (6 bases). From germline, CDR1 is PRHDT and CDR2 FYEKMQ (reference sequence). The V end was cut by 3 bases, the J end by 0 bases, with 15 bases between. The CDR3 length is 16 residues. DNA of the CDR3: TGTGCCAGCAGCTTGGCCGTGGGCGGGGACTCCTACGAGCAGTACTTC. Protein: CASSLAVGGDSYEQYF.